This TCR beta chain originates from a study of blood T cell repertoires in COVID-19. Across the study: Specimens from acute and convalescent COVID-19 originated in the United States, Italy and Spain. PBMCs, B-cell-depleted T cells, or T cells provided the cDNA or gDNA that made up the material.

Trimming removed 0 bases from V and 10 bases from J, with 11 bases in between. The CDR3 length is 13 residues. Germline lookup yields CDR1 SGDLS and CDR2 YYNGEE. Individuals aged 18 to 89 years were recruited from some 26 US areas. Some clones are missing from TCRdb's copy, which holds only in-frame ones; the method was immunoSEQ multiplex PCR. The sample lists about 320,000 clones, around 90% occurring once. The sequenced sample was PBMCs or T cells enriched from blood (not recorded which). The sequence was obtained from a man between 60 and 75 years old who had recovered from COVID-19. V gene TRBV9 combines with J gene TRBJ2-1; the D is unclear. The CDR3 spells CASSVAVLGEQFF. The CDR3 bases are TGTGCCAGCAGCGTAGCTGTCCTCGGGGAGCAGTTCTTC.